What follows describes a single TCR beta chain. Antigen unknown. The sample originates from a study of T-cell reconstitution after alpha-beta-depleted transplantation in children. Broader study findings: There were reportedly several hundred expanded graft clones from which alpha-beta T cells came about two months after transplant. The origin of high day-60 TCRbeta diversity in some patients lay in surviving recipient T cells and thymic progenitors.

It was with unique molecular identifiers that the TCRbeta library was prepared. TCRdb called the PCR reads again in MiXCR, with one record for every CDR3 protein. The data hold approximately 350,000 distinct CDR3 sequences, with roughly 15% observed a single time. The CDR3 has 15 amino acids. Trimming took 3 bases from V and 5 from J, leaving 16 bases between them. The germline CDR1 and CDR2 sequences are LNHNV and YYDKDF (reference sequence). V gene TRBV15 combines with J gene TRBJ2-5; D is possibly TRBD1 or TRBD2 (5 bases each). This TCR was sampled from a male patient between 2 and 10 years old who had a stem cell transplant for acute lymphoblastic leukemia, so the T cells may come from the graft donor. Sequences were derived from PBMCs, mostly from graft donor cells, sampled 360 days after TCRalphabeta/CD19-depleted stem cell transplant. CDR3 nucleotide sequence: TGTGCCACCAGCAGCGCCTTAGTGGGGACGGAGACCCAGTACTTC. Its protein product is CATSSALVGTETQYF.